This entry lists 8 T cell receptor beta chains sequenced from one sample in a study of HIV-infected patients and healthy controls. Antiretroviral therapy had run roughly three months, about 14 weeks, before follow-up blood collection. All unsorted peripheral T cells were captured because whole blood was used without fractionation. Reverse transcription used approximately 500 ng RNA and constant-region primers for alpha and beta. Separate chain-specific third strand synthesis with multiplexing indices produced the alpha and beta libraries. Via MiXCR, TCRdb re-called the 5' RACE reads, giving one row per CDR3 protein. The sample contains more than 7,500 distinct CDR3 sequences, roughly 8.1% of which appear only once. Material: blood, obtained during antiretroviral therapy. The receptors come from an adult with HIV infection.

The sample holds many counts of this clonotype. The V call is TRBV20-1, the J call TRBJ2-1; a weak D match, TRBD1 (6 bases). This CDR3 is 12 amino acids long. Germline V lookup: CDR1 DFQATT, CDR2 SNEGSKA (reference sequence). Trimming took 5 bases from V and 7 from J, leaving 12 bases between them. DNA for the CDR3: TGCAGTGCTGGGATAAGGGGGAATGAGCAGTTCTTC. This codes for CSAGIRGNEQFF.

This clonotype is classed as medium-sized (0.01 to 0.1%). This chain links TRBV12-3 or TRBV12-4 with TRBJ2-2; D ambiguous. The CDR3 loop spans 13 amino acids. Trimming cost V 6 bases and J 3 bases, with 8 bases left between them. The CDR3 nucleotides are TGTGCCAGCAGGGGCCCGGACACCGGGGAGCTGTTTTTT. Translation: CASRGPDTGELFF.

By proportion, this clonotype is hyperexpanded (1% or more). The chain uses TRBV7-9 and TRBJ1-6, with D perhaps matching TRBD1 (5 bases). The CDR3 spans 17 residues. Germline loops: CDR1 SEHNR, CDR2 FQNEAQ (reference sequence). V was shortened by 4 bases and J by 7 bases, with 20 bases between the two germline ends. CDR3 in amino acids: CASSSHDWQGANSPLHF. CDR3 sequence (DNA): TGTGCCAGCAGCTCACACGATTGGCAGGGTGCGAATTCACCCCTCCACTTT.

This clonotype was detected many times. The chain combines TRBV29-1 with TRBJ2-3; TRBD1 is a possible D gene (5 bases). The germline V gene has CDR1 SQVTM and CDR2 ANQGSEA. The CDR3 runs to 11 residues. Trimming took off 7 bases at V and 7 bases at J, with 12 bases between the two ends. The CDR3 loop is CSAFREYTQYF. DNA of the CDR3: TGCAGCGCCTTCAGGGAATATACGCAGTATTTT.

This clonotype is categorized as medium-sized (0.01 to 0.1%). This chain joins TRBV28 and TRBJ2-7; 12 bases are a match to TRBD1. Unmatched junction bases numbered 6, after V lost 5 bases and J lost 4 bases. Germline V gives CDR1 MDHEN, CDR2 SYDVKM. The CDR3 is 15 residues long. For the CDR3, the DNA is TGTGCCAGCAGTGAAGGGACAGGGGGCCGGTACGAGCAGTACTTC. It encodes CASSEGTGGRYEQYF.

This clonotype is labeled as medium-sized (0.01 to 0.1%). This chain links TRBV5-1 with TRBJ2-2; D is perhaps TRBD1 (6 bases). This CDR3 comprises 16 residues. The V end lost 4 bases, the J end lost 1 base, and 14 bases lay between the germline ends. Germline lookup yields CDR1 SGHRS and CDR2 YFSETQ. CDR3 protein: CASSQGHSRNTGELFF. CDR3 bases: TGCGCCAGCAGCCAGGGACACTCAAGGAACACCGGGGAGCTGTTTTTT.

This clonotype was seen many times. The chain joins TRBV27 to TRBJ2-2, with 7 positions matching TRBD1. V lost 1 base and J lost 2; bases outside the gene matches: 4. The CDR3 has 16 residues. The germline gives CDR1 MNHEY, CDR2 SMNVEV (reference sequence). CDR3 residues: CASSLFGTVNTGELFF. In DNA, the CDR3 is TGTGCCAGCAGTTTATTCGGGACAGTTAACACCGGGGAGCTGTTTTTT.

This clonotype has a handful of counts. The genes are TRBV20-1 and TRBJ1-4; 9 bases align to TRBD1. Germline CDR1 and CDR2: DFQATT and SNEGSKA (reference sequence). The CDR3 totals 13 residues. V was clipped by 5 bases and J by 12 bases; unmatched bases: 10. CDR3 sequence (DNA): TGCAGTGCTCTTGGACAGGGGATTTCGGAACTGTTTTTT. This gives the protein CSALGQGISELFF.